The clone carrying this TCR beta chain has only a few counts. Its antigen remains unknown. This entry belongs to a study of post-analysis software for immune sequencing data. About the study: Patients with relapsing-remitting, secondary progressive and progressive-relapsing multiple sclerosis courses were all represented. Broader study findings: Patients had higher frequencies than controls of about five TRBV segments, including TRBV5-6, TRBV5-1 and TRBV20-1.

Sequencing libraries made from TCR beta cDNA carried unique molecular identifiers. T cells numbering about 0.95 to 10 million gave rise to roughly 0.5 million cDNA molecules. TCRdb ran MiXCR on the PCR reads and lists one entry per CDR3 protein. The table has roughly 800,000 distinct CDR3 sequences, 40% to 55% seen once. Germline V gene lookup returns CDR1 GTSNPN and CDR2 SVGIG (reference sequence). With 0 bases removed from V and 2 bases from J, the gap between germline ends came to 12 bases. The CDR3 sequence is 15 residues long. The TCR originated in a girl aged 5-17 years with multiple sclerosis. This chain connects TRBV30 to TRBJ2-3; the D gene is possibly TRBD1 (6 bases). What was sequenced was blood. The CDR3 here is CAWSVPGDLTDTQYF. The CDR3 DNA reads as TGTGCCTGGAGTGTACCAGGGGACCTCACAGATACGCAGTATTTT.